This TCR beta chain was retrieved from a study of identifying expanded T cells in peripheral blood. Findings and caveats of the study: Across healthy donors, higher total template counts meant significantly greater roughly two-week count variance. Over around two and four weeks, about 15 and 19 clones changed, versus roughly 1.1 between replicates.

This clone was recorded once. Its antigen is currently unknown. After removal of 6 bases from V and 5 bases from J, the junction contained 12 bases not matched to a gene. The germline gives CDR1 SGHTA, CDR2 FQGNSA. The CDR3 extends over 16 amino acids. The method was immunoSEQ multiplex PCR; TCRdb's version includes in-frame clones alone and lacks a portion of them. The sample holds around 84,000 clones, 70% to 90% seen once. Healthy donors had no documented immune events, such as infections, while sampled. The rearrangement joins TRBV7-2 to TRBJ1-4, with 7 bases identical to TRBD1. The specimen was blood. The origin of this receptor is a person aged 18 to 69 in good health. CDR3 sequence reads: CASRRDPGQRNEKLFF. CDR3 nucleotides: TGTGCCAGCAGGAGAGATCCGGGACAGAGAAATGAAAAACTGTTTTTT. Drawing the rest from reference TRBV7-2 and TRBJ1-4, the complete variable domain is GAGVSQSPSNKVTEKGKDVELRCDPISGHTALYWYRQSLGQGLEFLIYFQGNSAPDKSGLPSDRFSAERTGGSVSTLTIQRTQQEDSAVYLCASRRDPGQRNEKLFFGSGTQLSVL.